This T cell receptor (beta chain) is drawn from a study of T cell changes during pregnancy in multiple sclerosis. Libraries were prepared by immunoSEQ multiplex PCR; TCRdb keeps only in-frame clonotypes and omits some of them. Here the sample spans about 85,000 clones, roughly 92% being singletons. The source of this sequence is a female donor with multiple sclerosis, enrolled in a pregnancy study. Here the sequenced sample was peripheral blood, taken in the first trimester of pregnancy.

DNA for the CDR3: TGTGCCTGGAGTGGACAGACCACGAACACTGAAGCTTTCTTT. This codes for CAWSGQTTNTEAFF. The rearrangement uses TRBV30 and TRBJ1-1; maybe TRBD1 (5 bases). CDR1 GTSNPN and CDR2 SVGIG come from the germline V gene (reference sequence). V was clipped by 1 base and J by 1 base, with 10 bases between them. This CDR3 region has 14 residues.